What follows is one T cell receptor (beta chain) and its context. Its antigen target is currently unknown. No much larger clone is present one base from it, and per-base qualities are unavailable. Genomic DNA from CD8+ cells was used for TCRbeta sequencing, which was performed according to the manufacturer's instructions. The immunoSEQ assay was used for TCRbeta sequencing, which was carried out at a genomics technology centre in Finland. Processing in the source paper ran as follows. Clonotype tables produced by the immunoSEQ preprocessing pipeline were converted into VDJtools format, and non-productive clonotypes were filtered out. Any sample with fewer than 10,000 reads was excluded, the remaining samples were subsampled to 10,000 reads, and most of the eight CND-RA samples made it through. Shannon-Wiener, Simpson and clonality indices were calculated with the VDJtools CalcDiversityStats function on data subsampled to 10,000 reads. To infer antigen specificity, non-singleton TCRbeta clonotypes were hard-matched against VDJdb, with no mismatches permitted. CDR3 sequences differing by one amino acid (Hamming distance 1) were grouped into clusters with potentially shared antigen targets. Group enrichment of public clonotypes was tested with one-sided Fisher's exact tests after groups were resampled to six samples, with the procedure repeated ten times. The table comes from immuneACCESS by way of TCRdb, which keeps in-frame sequences with V and J called. Part of the clones is missing from these tables; in studies checked, under half for an unresolved V gene and the rest for unknown reasons. V and J calls and clone size are copied from that table; D and trimming were computed from the DNA. Counted in this sample were under 800 clones; 75% to 90% of them appeared once. Of the sample, 9.9% is held by the ten largest clones.

The sample belongs to a study of CD8 T cells in seronegative destructive rheumatoid arthritis (TCRdb year 2020). Regarding the research as a whole: Biological drugs were being received by seven of the eight CND-RA patients at the time of sampling. The seropositive RA, seronegative RA and healthy control comparison cohorts were taken from a previously published TCRbeta dataset and were not newly sequenced. The study compared peripheral CD8+ TCRbeta repertoires from patients with CCP-negative destructive rheumatoid arthritis (CND-RA) against repertoires from newly diagnosed seropositive RA, seronegative RA and healthy controls. Overall study outcomes, separate from this receptor: A distinct set of enriched public clonotypes appeared to be present in CND-RA patients, and the authors interpreted this finding as support for a separate disease subset. Because diagnostic samples were lacking, the TCR repertoire differences may partly reflect years of poor disease control rather than having been present at onset. Across the approximately 100,000 clonotypes tested, no public clonotype enrichment was retained after Benjamini-Hochberg correction. The small size of the CND-RA cohort was acknowledged as a study limitation. More CMV-reactive and fewer influenza A-reactive CD8+ TCRbeta sequences were observed in CND-RA repertoires than in controls and other RA subtypes. With age adjusted for, CD8+ TCRbeta repertoires in CND-RA patients appeared less diverse and more clonal than repertoires in other RA subtypes.

CND-RA patients tested negative on the clinical CCP2 antibody test, and even with active therapy their joint destruction kept progressing. All CND-RA patients were characterized by typical joint destruction in wrists and ankles and by failure of conventional anti-rheumatic therapy. CND-RA patients were sampled not at diagnosis but after long disease histories, which in several cases spanned decades. Each patient provided about 54 millilitres of EDTA-anticoagulated peripheral blood. Ficoll-Paque PLUS density gradient separation was used to isolate peripheral blood mononuclear cells. Using AutoMACS magnetic bead positive selection, CD8+ cells were isolated from either fresh or cryopreserved PBMCs, and flow cytometry was used to check purity. Nucleospin Tissue or Tissue XS kits were used to extract genomic DNA, which was then quantified on a Qubit 2.0 fluorometer. There are 14 amino acids in the CDR3, from cysteine to phenylalanine inclusive. The DNA shown is the 42-base CDR3, in frame from base 1. Looking up the germline V gene (reference sequence) yields CDR1 GTSNPN and CDR2 SVGIG. V loses 5 bases at its end and J loses 3 bases; junction bases beyond the gene matches: 4.

This sequence uses TRBV30 and TRBJ2-1, and 10 bases in between align with TRBD2. The TCR sequence derives from a woman aged 45-69 years with seronegative destructive rheumatoid arthritis. Material: CD8+ T cells from blood. This receptor carries the CDR3 CAWSLAGGYNEQFF. The sequenced DNA: TGTGCCTGGTCCTTAGCGGGAGGCTACAATGAGCAGTTCTTC.